This TCR beta chain was sequenced during a study of blood T cells in healthy people across ages. The CDR3 runs to 16 residues. CDR1 is MGHRA and CDR2 is YSYEKL in the germline V gene. V lost 1 base and J lost 3, with 13 bases in between. A sample-barcoded 5' primer and a J-beta primer mix were used in a second PCR of roughly 7 to 11 cycles. TCRdb independently ran MiXCR on the 5' RACE reads; one entry per CDR3 protein. Among 1.5 million to 2 million distinct CDR3 sequences listed, about 39% were seen once. The sample comprised blood. V is TRBV4-1 and J is TRBJ2-1; D not resolved. The clonotype comes from a human donor in good health. The CDR3 sequence is CASSQVSGPYYNEQFF. As DNA, the CDR3 is TGCGCCAGCAGCCAAGTAAGTGGCCCCTACTACAATGAGCAGTTCTTC.